A selection of T cell receptor beta chains follows, all from one sample in a study of cytomegalovirus exposure and HLA in healthy donors. Clones were read by immunoSEQ multiplex PCR, and TCRdb kept only the in-frame ones, dropping some. The sample lists roughly 110,000 clones; 65% to 85% were seen once. Sequenced sample: PBMCs. Source of these receptors: a young man in good health and CMV-seronegative. CDR3s include the opening cysteine and the closing phenylalanine or tryptophan. Each record gives: J gene, V gene, clone size, D gene, CDR3 protein, CDR3 DNA. D genes are given only for firm matches. Size tells how often a clone was seen (once, few, many) or the class of an expanded clone, and some rows leave it out.

j_call: TRBJ1-3
v_call: TRBV29-1
clone_size: .
d_call: .
cdr3_aa: CSASQGFSSSGNTIYF
cdr3_nt: TGCAGCGCCTCCCAGGGATTCTCAAGCTCTGGAAACACCATATATTTT

j_call: TRBJ2-5
v_call: TRBV2
clone_size: .
d_call: .
cdr3_aa: CASSDESGKVETQYF
cdr3_nt: TGTGCCAGCAGTGACGAGTCAGGGAAAGTGGAGACCCAGTACTTC

j_call: TRBJ2-3
v_call: TRBV15
clone_size: .
d_call: TRBD1
cdr3_aa: CATSPPGQSTDTQYF
cdr3_nt: TGTGCCACCAGCCCCCCGGGACAGAGCACAGATACGCAGTATTTT

j_call: TRBJ2-3
v_call: TRBV5-5
clone_size: .
d_call: .
cdr3_aa: CASGRGTDTQYF
cdr3_nt: TGTGCCAGTGGCCGGGGCACAGATACGCAGTATTTT

j_call: TRBJ2-1
v_call: TRBV13
clone_size: .
d_call: TRBD2
cdr3_aa: CASSYRLAGGLHNEQFF
cdr3_nt: TGTGCCAGCAGCTACAGACTAGCGGGAGGTCTGCACAATGAGCAGTTCTTC

j_call: TRBJ2-3
v_call: TRBV7-2
clone_size: .
d_call: TRBD2
cdr3_aa: CASSLASGSAGLHTQYF
cdr3_nt: TGTGCCAGCAGCTTGGCTAGCGGGAGTGCGGGGCTGCATACGCAGTATTTT

j_call: TRBJ1-5
v_call: TRBV28
clone_size: few
d_call: TRBD1
cdr3_aa: CASSQRLPGQGHF
cdr3_nt: TGTGCCAGCAGTCAAAGGCTACCGGGACAGGGGCATTTT

j_call: TRBJ2-7
v_call: TRBV5-1
clone_size: .
d_call: TRBD1
cdr3_aa: CASSSSGQGTSEQYF
cdr3_nt: TGCGCCAGCAGCTCCTCGGGACAGGGGACCTCCGAGCAGTACTTC

j_call: TRBJ2-7
v_call: TRBV11-2
clone_size: .
d_call: TRBD1
cdr3_aa: CASRFTGTGGEQYF
cdr3_nt: TGTGCCAGCAGGTTTACGGGGACAGGGGGCGAGCAGTACTTC

j_call: TRBJ2-1
v_call: TRBV7-2
clone_size: .
d_call: TRBD1
cdr3_aa: CASSRDRDNNEQFF
cdr3_nt: TGTGCCAGCAGCCGGGACAGGGATAACAATGAGCAGTTCTTC

j_call: TRBJ2-7
v_call: TRBV29-1
clone_size: .
d_call: .
cdr3_aa: CSAQRVSYEQYF
cdr3_nt: TGCAGCGCCCAGAGGGTCTCCTACGAGCAGTACTTC

j_call: TRBJ1-1
v_call: TRBV4-1
clone_size: .
d_call: .
cdr3_aa: CASSQGQRNTEAFF
cdr3_nt: TGCGCCAGCAGCCAAGGACAGCGGAACACTGAAGCTTTCTTT

j_call: TRBJ2-7
v_call: TRBV14
clone_size: .
d_call: .
cdr3_aa: CASSRTSLSSYEQYF
cdr3_nt: TGTGCCAGCAGCCGTACTAGTCTAAGCTCCTACGAGCAGTACTTC

j_call: TRBJ2-2
v_call: TRBV4-2
clone_size: .
d_call: TRBD2
cdr3_aa: CASSQEGLAGDTGELFF
cdr3_nt: TGTGCCAGCAGCCAAGAAGGACTAGCGGGGGACACCGGGGAGCTGTTTTTT

j_call: TRBJ2-3
v_call: TRBV2
clone_size: .
d_call: TRBD2
cdr3_aa: CASILLAGGTDTQYF
cdr3_nt: TGTGCCAGCATTCTCCTAGCGGGAGGTACAGATACGCAGTATTTT

j_call: TRBJ1-1
v_call: TRBV19
clone_size: .
d_call: TRBD1
cdr3_aa: CASSRGPLTEAFF
cdr3_nt: TGTGCCAGTAGCAGGGGGCCTCTCACTGAAGCTTTCTTT

j_call: TRBJ2-7
v_call: TRBV7-6
clone_size: few
d_call: TRBD1
cdr3_aa: CASSSADGTGVGEQYF
cdr3_nt: TGTGCCAGCAGCTCAGCGGACGGGACAGGGGTGGGGGAGCAGTACTTC

j_call: TRBJ2-1
v_call: TRBV5-1
clone_size: .
d_call: TRBD2
cdr3_aa: CASGELAGGSYNEQFF
cdr3_nt: TGCGCCAGCGGAGAACTAGCGGGGGGCTCCTACAATGAGCAGTTCTTC

j_call: TRBJ1-5
v_call: TRBV19
clone_size: .
d_call: TRBD1
cdr3_aa: CATKQGNQPQHF
cdr3_nt: TGTGCCACAAAACAGGGGAATCAGCCCCAGCATTTT

j_call: TRBJ2-1
v_call: TRBV18
clone_size: .
d_call: TRBD2
cdr3_aa: CASSPGIAGHNEQFF
cdr3_nt: TGTGCCAGCTCACCAGGGATAGCGGGCCACAATGAGCAGTTCTTC

j_call: TRBJ1-6
v_call: TRBV9
clone_size: .
d_call: .
cdr3_aa: CASSDNGQIINSPLHF
cdr3_nt: TGTGCCAGCAGTGACAACGGACAGATAATTAATTCACCCCTCCACTTT

j_call: TRBJ2-7
v_call: TRBV7-9
clone_size: .
d_call: .
cdr3_aa: CASSLVGSPREQYF
cdr3_nt: TGTGCCAGCAGCTTAGTCGGGAGTCCGCGCGAGCAGTACTTC

j_call: TRBJ1-1
v_call: TRBV6-1
clone_size: once
d_call: .
cdr3_aa: CASRGEATGGTEAFF
cdr3_nt: TGTGCCAGCAGGGGAGAAGCGACAGGCGGCACTGAAGCTTTCTTT

j_call: TRBJ2-2
v_call: TRBV6-5
clone_size: .
d_call: .
cdr3_aa: CASSRDLAGELFF
cdr3_nt: TGTGCCAGCAGTCGGGACTTAGCCGGGGAGCTGTTTTTT

j_call: TRBJ1-3
v_call: TRBV30
clone_size: .
d_call: TRBD1
cdr3_aa: CAYQTGAGNTIYF
cdr3_nt: TGTGCCTACCAAACAGGGGCCGGAAACACCATATATTTT

j_call: TRBJ2-2
v_call: TRBV6-5
clone_size: .
d_call: .
cdr3_aa: CASSRTDGNTGELFF
cdr3_nt: TGTGCCAGCAGCCGAACAGACGGGAACACCGGGGAGCTGTTTTTT

j_call: TRBJ2-7
v_call: TRBV27
clone_size: .
d_call: TRBD1
cdr3_aa: CASSWTGFSEQYF
cdr3_nt: TGTGCCAGCAGTTGGACAGGGTTCTCCGAGCAGTACTTC

j_call: TRBJ2-3
v_call: TRBV11-2
clone_size: .
d_call: .
cdr3_aa: CASSGRDLTSTDTQYF
cdr3_nt: TGTGCCAGCAGCGGCCGGGACTTAACTAGCACAGATACGCAGTATTTT

j_call: TRBJ2-3
v_call: TRBV7-9
clone_size: .
d_call: .
cdr3_aa: CASSHRVFTDTQYF
cdr3_nt: TGTGCCAGCAGCCACAGGGTGTTTACAGATACGCAGTATTTT

j_call: TRBJ1-5
v_call: TRBV7-9
clone_size: once
d_call: .
cdr3_aa: CASSSWAGDQPQHF
cdr3_nt: TGTGCCAGCAGCTCATGGGCAGGCGATCAGCCCCAGCATTTT

j_call: TRBJ2-7
v_call: TRBV9
clone_size: .
d_call: TRBD1
cdr3_aa: CASSVGPGQGDEQYF
cdr3_nt: TGTGCCAGCAGCGTAGGGCCAGGACAGGGCGACGAGCAGTACTTC

j_call: TRBJ2-5
v_call: TRBV7-3
clone_size: .
d_call: .
cdr3_aa: CASSFDSGGGRETQYF
cdr3_nt: TGTGCCAGCAGCTTCGACTCTGGTGGGGGGAGAGAGACCCAGTACTTC

j_call: TRBJ1-1
v_call: TRBV28
clone_size: .
d_call: .
cdr3_aa: CASSFSSVGRNTEAFF
cdr3_nt: TGTGCCAGCAGTTTTAGTTCAGTGGGCCGGAACACTGAAGCTTTCTTT

j_call: TRBJ2-7
v_call: TRBV7-6
clone_size: .
d_call: TRBD2
cdr3_aa: CASSQTSGPSYEQYF
cdr3_nt: TGTGCCAGCAGCCAAACTAGCGGGCCATCCTACGAGCAGTACTTC

j_call: TRBJ2-7
v_call: TRBV27
clone_size: .
d_call: TRBD1
cdr3_aa: CASSLTGDEQYF
cdr3_nt: TGTGCCAGCAGTTTGACAGGGGACGAGCAGTACTTC

j_call: TRBJ1-5
v_call: TRBV28
clone_size: .
d_call: TRBD1
cdr3_aa: CANGPGQENQPQHF
cdr3_nt: TGTGCCAACGGACCGGGACAGGAGAATCAGCCCCAGCATTTT

j_call: TRBJ2-6
v_call: TRBV11-1
clone_size: .
d_call: TRBD1
cdr3_aa: CASSLDRGLSGANVLTF
cdr3_nt: TGTGCCAGCAGCTTGGACAGGGGGCTATCTGGGGCCAACGTCCTGACTTTC

j_call: TRBJ2-7
v_call: TRBV6-5
clone_size: .
d_call: .
cdr3_aa: CASRGTGSSTYEQYF
cdr3_nt: TGTGCCAGCAGGGGAACAGGGTCAAGTACCTACGAGCAGTACTTC

j_call: TRBJ2-3
v_call: TRBV15
clone_size: .
d_call: .
cdr3_aa: CATSRDLVDTQYF
cdr3_nt: TGTGCCACCAGCAGAGATCTAGTAGATACGCAGTATTTT

j_call: TRBJ1-2
v_call: TRBV19
clone_size: few
d_call: TRBD1
cdr3_aa: CASSGGQDRNYGYTF
cdr3_nt: TGTGCCAGTAGTGGAGGACAGGACCGCAACTATGGCTACACCTTC

j_call: TRBJ2-4
v_call: TRBV5-1
clone_size: .
d_call: TRBD1
cdr3_aa: CASSLNAVVQGDIQYF
cdr3_nt: TGCGCCAGCAGCTTGAACGCGGTTGTACAGGGGGACATTCAGTACTTC

j_call: TRBJ2-3
v_call: TRBV30
clone_size: .
d_call: .
cdr3_aa: CAWSRNLPGASTDTQYF
cdr3_nt: TGTGCCTGGAGCCGAAACCTTCCTGGGGCGAGCACAGATACGCAGTATTTT

j_call: TRBJ1-2
v_call: TRBV9
clone_size: .
d_call: TRBD1
cdr3_aa: CASSPGGAVSGYTF
cdr3_nt: TGTGCCAGCAGCCCAGGGGGCGCGGTCTCTGGCTACACCTTC

j_call: TRBJ2-3
v_call: TRBV5-1
clone_size: .
d_call: .
cdr3_aa: CASSLSTSRNTQYF
cdr3_nt: TGCGCCAGCAGCTTATCGACCTCGAGGAATACGCAGTATTTT

j_call: TRBJ2-3
v_call: TRBV29-1
clone_size: .
d_call: .
cdr3_aa: CSVEGYPDTQYF
cdr3_nt: TGCAGCGTTGAAGGCTATCCAGATACGCAGTATTTT